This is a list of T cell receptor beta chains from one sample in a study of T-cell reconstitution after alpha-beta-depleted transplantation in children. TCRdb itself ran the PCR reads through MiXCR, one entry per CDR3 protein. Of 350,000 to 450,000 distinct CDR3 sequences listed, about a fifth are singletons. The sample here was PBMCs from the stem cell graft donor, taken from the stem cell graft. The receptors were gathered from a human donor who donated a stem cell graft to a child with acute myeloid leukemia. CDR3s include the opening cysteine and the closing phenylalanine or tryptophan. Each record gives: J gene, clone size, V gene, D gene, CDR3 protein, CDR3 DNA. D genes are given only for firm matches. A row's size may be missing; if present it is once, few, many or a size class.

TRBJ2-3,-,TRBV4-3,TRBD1,CASSQRDRDTDTQYF,TGCGCCAGCAGCCAGCGGGACAGGGACACAGATACGCAGTATTTT
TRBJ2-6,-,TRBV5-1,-,CASSLRESSGANVLTF,TGCGCCAGCAGCTTACGGGAGAGCTCTGGGGCCAACGTCCTGACTTTC
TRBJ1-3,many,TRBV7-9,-,CASGGNTIYF,TGTGCCAGTGGTGGAAACACCATATATTTT
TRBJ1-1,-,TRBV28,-,CASTLEGGAFF,TGTGCCAGCACCTTGGAGGGCGGTGCTTTCTTT
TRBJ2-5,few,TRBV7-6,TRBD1,CASSLETTGASQYF,TGTGCCAGCAGCTTAGAGACGACAGGGGCGTCCCAGTACTTC
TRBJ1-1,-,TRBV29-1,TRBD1,CSVVRGQDTEAFF,TGCAGCGTTGTCAGGGGGCAGGACACTGAAGCTTTCTTT
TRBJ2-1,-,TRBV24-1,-,CATSEPTAYNEQFF,TGTGCCACCAGTGAACCGACAGCCTACAATGAGCAGTTCTTC
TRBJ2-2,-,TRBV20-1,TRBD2,CSARDPLAGGGTGELFF,TGCAGTGCTAGAGATCCCCTAGCGGGAGGAGGTACCGGGGAGCTGTTTTTT
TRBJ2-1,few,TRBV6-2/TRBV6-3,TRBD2,CASSYEAGGDEQFF,TGTGCCAGCAGTTACGAAGCGGGAGGCGATGAGCAGTTCTTC
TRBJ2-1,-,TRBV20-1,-,CSARDRTGVSYNEQFF,TGCAGTGCTAGAGATCGTACCGGGGTTTCCTACAATGAGCAGTTCTTC
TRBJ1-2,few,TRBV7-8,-,CASSTRGEAYGYTF,TGTGCCAGCAGCACCCGGGGGGAGGCCTATGGCTACACCTTC
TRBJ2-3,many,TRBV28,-,CASSLGLYTDTQYF,TGTGCCAGCAGTTTAGGTCTGTACACAGATACGCAGTATTTT
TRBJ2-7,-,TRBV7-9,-,CASSSPRGLLYEQYF,TGTGCCAGCAGCTCGCCCCGGGGTCTCCTCTACGAGCAGTACTTC
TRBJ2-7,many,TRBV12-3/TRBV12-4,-,CASRVGVYEQYF,TGTGCCAGCAGGGTAGGGGTGTACGAGCAGTACTTC
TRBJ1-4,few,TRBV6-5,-,CASSYGKTLTNEKLFF,TGTGCCAGCAGTTACGGGAAGACGCTCACTAATGAAAAACTGTTTTTT
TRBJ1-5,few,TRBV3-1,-,CASSPSEGRQPQHF,TGTGCCAGCAGCCCCTCGGAGGGCAGGCAGCCCCAGCATTTT
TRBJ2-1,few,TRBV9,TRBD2,CASTPGGSRDEQFF,TGTGCCAGCACCCCGGGAGGGAGTAGGGATGAGCAGTTCTTC
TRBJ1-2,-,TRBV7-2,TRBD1,CASSLATTGAEGYTF,TGTGCCAGCAGCTTAGCCACCACAGGGGCGGAGGGCTACACCTTC
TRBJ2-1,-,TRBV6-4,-,CASSEGRGVRQFF,TGTGCCAGCAGTGAGGGCAGGGGTGTTCGGCAGTTCTTC
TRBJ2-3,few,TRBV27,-,CASSFEGMRTDTQYF,TGTGCCAGCAGTTTCGAGGGTATGAGGACAGATACGCAGTATTTT
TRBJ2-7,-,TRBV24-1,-,CATSDAAYEQYF,TGTGCCACTTCGGATGCCGCCTACGAGCAGTACTTC
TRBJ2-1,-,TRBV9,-,CASSGGASEQFF,TGTGCCAGCAGCGGAGGGGCCTCTGAGCAGTTCTTC
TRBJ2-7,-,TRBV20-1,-,CSARAFSGGAYEQYF,TGCAGTGCTAGAGCTTTTTCCGGCGGGGCCTACGAGCAGTACTTC
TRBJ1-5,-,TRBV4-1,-,CASSQELGERSNQPQHF,TGCGCCAGCAGCCAAGAATTAGGGGAAAGAAGCAATCAGCCCCAGCATTTT
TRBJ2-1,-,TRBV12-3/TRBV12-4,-,CASSLRGGERYNEQFF,TGTGCCAGCAGTTTACGTGGAGGGGAACGTTACAATGAGCAGTTCTTC
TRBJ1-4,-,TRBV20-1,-,CSANREEKSEKLFF,TGCAGTGCTAACAGGGAGGAGAAGAGTGAAAAACTGTTTTTT
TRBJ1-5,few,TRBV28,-,CASSFLGYSNQPQHF,TGTGCCAGCAGTTTCTTGGGGTATAGCAATCAGCCCCAGCATTTT
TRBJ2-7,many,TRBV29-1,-,CSVVGQAVGGEPYEQYF,TGCAGCGTTGTAGGACAGGCAGTCGGCGGGGAACCCTACGAGCAGTACTTC
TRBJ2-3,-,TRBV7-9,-,CASSPVQGTDTQYF,TGTGCCAGCAGCCCTGTTCAGGGCACAGATACGCAGTATTTT
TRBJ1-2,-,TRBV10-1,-,CASSEPTGEDGYTF,TGCGCCAGCAGTGAGCCGACGGGGGAGGATGGCTACACCTTC
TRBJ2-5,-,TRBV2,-,CASMRTTGGRETQYF,TGTGCCAGCATGAGGACGACGGGTGGCCGGGAGACCCAGTACTTC
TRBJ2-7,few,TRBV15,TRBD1,CATSPNFLTGGGQYF,TGTGCCACCAGCCCAAACTTTTTGACAGGGGGTGGGCAGTACTTC
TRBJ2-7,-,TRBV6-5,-,CASSYSRGRGGEQYF,TGTGCCAGCAGTTACTCGAGAGGCAGGGGTGGGGAGCAGTACTTC
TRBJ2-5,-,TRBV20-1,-,CSAIRASGQETQYF,TGCAGTGCTATCCGGGCCTCAGGCCAAGAGACCCAGTACTTC
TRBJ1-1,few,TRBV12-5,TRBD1,CASGLVLGQGNTEAFF,TGTGCTAGTGGTTTGGTACTAGGACAGGGGAACACTGAAGCTTTCTTT
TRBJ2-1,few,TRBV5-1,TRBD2,CASSSNAALAGNEQFF,TGCGCCAGCAGCTCCAACGCAGCGCTAGCGGGGAATGAGCAGTTCTTC
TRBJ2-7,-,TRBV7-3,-,CASSSTPGLTYEQYF,TGTGCCAGCAGCTCCACTCCGGGCTTAACCTACGAGCAGTACTTC
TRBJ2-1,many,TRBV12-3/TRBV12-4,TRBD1,CASSIQGALIHNEQFF,TGTGCCAGCAGTATACAGGGGGCGCTTATTCATAATGAGCAGTTCTTC
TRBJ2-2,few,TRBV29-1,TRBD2,CSVEPPSAGVNTGELFF,TGCAGCGTTGAACCCCCGTCAGCGGGAGTGAACACCGGGGAGCTGTTTTTT
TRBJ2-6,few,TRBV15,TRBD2,CATSRRLAGVGANVLTF,TGTGCCACCAGCAGAAGACTAGCGGGAGTTGGGGCCAACGTCCTGACTTTC
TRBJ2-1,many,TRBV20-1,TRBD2,CSASSGGLAGEDNEQFF,TGCAGTGCTAGTAGCGGGGGCCTAGCGGGTGAAGACAATGAGCAGTTCTTC
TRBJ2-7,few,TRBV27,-,CASSTFGGLDYEQYF,TGTGCCAGCAGTACCTTCGGCGGGCTAGACTACGAGCAGTACTTC
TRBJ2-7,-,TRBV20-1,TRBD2,CSASPPLAGGYFGPYEQYF,TGCAGTGCCTCACCCCCTCTAGCGGGAGGTTACTTTGGGCCCTACGAGCAGTACTTC
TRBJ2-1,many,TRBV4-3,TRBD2,CASSQVGLAENEQFF,TGCGCCAGCAGCCAAGTAGGACTAGCCGAAAATGAGCAGTTCTTC
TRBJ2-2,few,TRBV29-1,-,CSVRAMTTGELFF,TGCAGCGTCCGCGCCATGACCACCGGGGAGCTGTTTTTT
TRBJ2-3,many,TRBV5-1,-,CASSLARAGITDTQYF,TGCGCCAGCAGCTTGGCCCGGGCAGGGATCACAGATACGCAGTATTTT
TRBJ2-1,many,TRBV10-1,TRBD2,CASSASGYNEQFF,TGCGCCAGCAGTGCTAGCGGGTACAATGAGCAGTTCTTC
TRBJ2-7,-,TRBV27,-,CASSLSILSGYEQYF,TGTGCCAGCAGTTTATCGATACTCTCGGGCTACGAGCAGTACTTC
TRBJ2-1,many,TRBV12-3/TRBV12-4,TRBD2,CASSLIRGLAGDNEQFF,TGTGCCAGCAGTTTAATACGGGGACTAGCGGGAGACAATGAGCAGTTCTTC
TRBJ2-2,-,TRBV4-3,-,CASSQDSLNANTGELFF,TGCGCCAGCAGCCAAGATAGTCTAAACGCGAACACCGGGGAGCTGTTTTTT
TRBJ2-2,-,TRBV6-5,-,CASSLSGDNTGELFF,TGTGCCAGCAGTTTATCAGGGGACAACACCGGGGAGCTGTTTTTT
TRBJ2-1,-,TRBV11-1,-,CASSLDWQGLSYNEQFF,TGTGCCAGCAGCTTAGATTGGCAGGGACTTTCCTACAATGAGCAGTTCTTC
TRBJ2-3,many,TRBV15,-,CATSRTSTDTQYF,TGTGCCACCAGCAGAACATCCACAGATACGCAGTATTTT